These 15 T cell receptor beta chains were all obtained from the same sample, sequenced in a study of beta chain features in type 1 diabetes. Study-level findings and limits: Researchers report that Type 1 diabetes patients had moderately but significantly shorter TCRB CDR3s across all four CD4+ subsets.

All of the isolated RNA was reverse transcribed, so expressed TCRB transcripts were sequenced. The method was immunoSEQ multiplex PCR; TCRdb's version includes in-frame clones alone and lacks a portion of them. The repertoire has about 640,000 clones, roughly an eighth of them found once; the top ten carry around 0.12%. Antigens of these TCRs are unknown. The sequenced sample was naive CD4+ T cells from blood. Every receptor here comes from a man aged 25 to 45 with type 1 diabetes.

V usage is TRBV6-6 and J usage is TRBJ1-6; D not resolved. CDR3 size: 13 residues. Germline V gives CDR1 MNHNY, CDR2 SVGAGI (reference sequence). Trimming shortened V by 0 bases and J by 9 bases, and 6 bases separated the two germline ends. As DNA, the CDR3 is TGTGCCAGCAGTTACTCTCCAGCTTCACCCCTCCACTTT. Its protein is CASSYSPASPLHF.

This clone showed up just a few times. The chain uses TRBV19 and TRBJ1-5, with a weak D call TRBD1 (5 bases). The CDR3 sequence is 12 residues long. Germline CDR1 LNHDA, CDR2 SQIVND (reference sequence). The germline V and J ends were trimmed by 3 bases and 5 bases, with 5 bases remaining between them. The CDR3 loop is CASSMGHQPQHF. The CDR3 DNA follows: TGTGCCAGTAGTATGGGACATCAGCCCCAGCATTTT.

This clone turned up a few times. The rearrangement links TRBV7-3 to TRBJ2-3; TRBD1 aligns across 11 bases. The V gene end was trimmed by 2 bases and the J gene end by 7 bases; junction bases not matched to a gene: 8. Germline V lookup: CDR1 SGHTA, CDR2 FQGTGA. The CDR3 spans 16 residues. This CDR3 is CASSLSPGQGDHTQYF. DNA for the CDR3: TGTGCCAGCAGCTTATCCCCGGGACAGGGGGATCATACGCAGTATTTT.

The chain has TRBV5-4 and TRBJ2-3, with D possibly being TRBD2 (6 bases). Germline values: CDR1 SGHNT, CDR2 YYREEE (reference sequence). CDR3 length: 12 residues. V was pared by 0 bases and J by 8 bases, with 7 bases between. This CDR3 is CASSLAEGTQYF. As DNA, the CDR3 is TGTGCCAGCAGCTTGGCGGAGGGTACGCAGTATTTT.

This clone has a handful of counts. The genes are TRBV5-1 and TRBJ2-3, with 11 positions matching TRBD2. Germline loops: CDR1 SGHRS, CDR2 YFSETQ. Germline trimming cut 3 bases from V and 5 bases from J; bases unmatched to any gene: 8. The CDR3 spans 16 residues. Here the CDR3 reads CASSYGTSGPEDTQYF. In nucleotides, the CDR3 is TGCGCCAGCAGCTATGGGACTAGCGGCCCAGAAGATACGCAGTATTTT.

The rearrangement uses TRBV9 and TRBJ2-7; tentatively, D is TRBD2 (5 bases). The CDR3 is 15 amino acids. V lost 3 bases and J lost 2, with 15 bases in between. Germline CDR1 and CDR2: SGDLS and YYNGEE. CDR3 nucleotides: TGTGCCAGCAGCGCTCGAGGGAGTTGGACCTACGAGCAGTACTTC. It is translated as CASSARGSWTYEQYF.

This clone appeared a few times. In the same sample, other DNA sequences code for this CDR3. V is TRBV7-2 and J is TRBJ2-1, with 8 bases that match TRBD1. This CDR3 has 15 residues. The germline V gene encodes CDR1 SGHTA and CDR2 FQGNSA. J gave up 0 bases and V 5 bases, and 3 bases lay outside the gene matches. DNA for the CDR3: TGTGCCAGCAGCACTGACAGGGGCTCCTACAATGAGCAGTTCTTC. Translated, it gives CASSTDRGSYNEQFF.

The chain combines TRBV29-1 with TRBJ1-5; TRBD1 is a possible D gene (6 bases). The length of the CDR3 is 12 residues. Per germline, CDR1 SQVTM and CDR2 ANQGSEA. The CDR3 nucleotides read TGCAGTTTCAGGGACAACAATCAGCCCCAGCATTTT. The encoded protein is CSFRDNNQPQHF.

The chain joins TRBV9 to TRBJ1-2; D possibly corresponds to TRBD1 (6 bases). CDR3 length equals 17 residues. V lost 4 bases to trimming and J lost 2 bases, with 21 bases between them. From germline, CDR1 is SGDLS and CDR2 YYNGEE. CDR3 bases: TGTGCCAGCAGCCCCCGCGGACAGAACTACTTCAACTATGGCTACACCTTC. Protein product: CASSPRGQNYFNYGYTF. Filled out from reference TRBV9 and TRBJ1-2, the complete variable domain reads DSGVTQTPKHLITATGQRVTLRCSPRSGDLSVYWYQQSLDQGLQFLIQYYNGEERAKGNILERFSAQQFPDLHSELNLSSLELGDSALYFCASSPRGQNYFNYGYTFGSGTRLTVV.

This clone has just a few counts. The gene calls are TRBV15 and TRBJ2-7; D uncertain. V was pared by 0 bases and J by 6 bases, with 12 bases between. This CDR3 region has 14 residues. The germline V gene has CDR1 LNHNV and CDR2 YYDKDF (reference sequence). The CDR3 DNA reads as TGTGCCACCAGCAGAGATCGCGGAGAAGGCGAGCAGTACTTC. Protein product: CATSRDRGEGEQYF.

This clone has just a few counts. V usage is TRBV7-2 and J usage is TRBJ1-2; 10 nucleotides match TRBD1. This CDR3 is 15 amino acids long. The germline CDR1 and CDR2 sequences are SGHTA and FQGNSA. Trimming cost V 2 bases and J 3 bases; bases outside gene matches: 3. CDR3 sequence reads: CASSLRQGADYGYTF. CDR3 nucleotide sequence: TGTGCCAGCAGCTTACGACAGGGGGCTGACTATGGCTACACCTTC.

This clone was observed a few times. The V gene is TRBV29-1, the J gene TRBJ2-3; D could derive from TRBD1 or TRBD2 (6 bases each). The CDR3 spans 15 residues. From germline, CDR1 is SQVTM and CDR2 ANQGSEA. Trimming removed 4 bases at V and 3 bases at J, with 17 bases between. Written as DNA, the CDR3 is TGCAGCGTTGTTGGTGGAGGGGGTTGGACAGATACGCAGTATTTT. It yields the protein CSVVGGGGWTDTQYF.

J is TRBJ2-1 and V is TRBV2, with a possible D match to TRBD1 (7 bases). Per germline, CDR1 SNHLY and CDR2 FYNNEI. V lost 4 bases to trimming and J lost 10 bases, with 11 bases between them. The length of the CDR3 is 12 residues. CDR3: CASSAQGGEQFF. The CDR3 coding sequence is TGTGCCAGCAGTGCCCAGGGGGGCGAGCAGTTCTTC.

This clone was seen more than once but under ten times. The rearrangement joins TRBV25-1 to TRBJ2-1; 7 bases line up with TRBD2. This CDR3 region has 15 residues. CDR1 and CDR2 from the germline V gene are MGHDK and SYGVNS. V dropped 2 bases and J dropped 2; count of bases not matched to a gene: 3. CDR3 sequence reads: CASSEGAGAYNEQFF. The CDR3 region has the DNA TGTGCCAGCAGTGAAGGGGCGGGGGCCTACAATGAGCAGTTCTTC.

V usage is TRBV7-2 and J usage is TRBJ2-4; D is perhaps TRBD1 (5 bases). CDR1 SGHTA and CDR2 FQGNSA come from the germline V gene. The CDR3 spans 13 residues. V dropped 5 bases and J dropped 10 bases, with 15 bases sitting between them. CDR3 DNA: TGTGCCAGCAGCGACGACAGCCTATTGATTCAGTACTTC. This codes for CASSDDSLLIQYF.